These T cell receptor beta chains were read from a single sample in a study of beta chain features in type 1 diabetes. Data came from immunoSEQ multiplex PCR; TCRdb stores just in-frame clones and leaves some out. The sample has around 600,000 clones; around an eighth are singletons. Sequencing used naive CD4+ T cells from blood. The receptors originated from a man aged 30-40 years with type 1 diabetes. Both conserved end residues are part of each CDR3. A D gene is named only where the DNA matches it firmly. Some rows have no size entry. The others give once, few or many, or a class for an expanded clone.

v_gene	abundance	d_gene	j_gene	CDR3aa	CDR3nt
TRBV6-5	.	.	TRBJ2-1	CASSSGWKRREQFF	TGTGCCAGCAGCTCCGGCTGGAAACGGCGGGAGCAGTTCTTC
TRBV7-9	few	.	TRBJ2-1	CASSSSEGGEQFF	TGTGCCAGCAGCTCCTCAGAAGGGGGTGAGCAGTTCTTC
TRBV5-8	.	.	TRBJ1-3	CASSLRITTDSGNTIYF	TGTGCCAGCAGCTTACGAATTACGACAGACTCTGGAAACACCATATATTTT
TRBV7-6	few	TRBD1	TRBJ2-2	CASSKTGGANTGELFF	TGTGCCAGCAGTAAGACAGGGGGCGCGAACACCGGGGAGCTGTTTTTT
TRBV7-2	few	TRBD1	TRBJ2-3	CASSHRGNTDTQYF	TGTGCCAGCAGCCACAGGGGAAACACAGATACGCAGTATTTT
TRBV28	few	TRBD1	TRBJ1-3	CASRQGMTGNTIYF	TGTGCCAGCAGACAGGGGATGACTGGAAACACCATATATTTT
TRBV6-4	few	TRBD1	TRBJ2-7	CASRDRGYEQYF	TGTGCCAGCCGGGACAGGGGATACGAGCAGTACTTC
TRBV4-2	few	TRBD1	TRBJ2-2	CASSQGTGNTGELFF	TGTGCCAGCAGCCAGGGGACAGGGAACACCGGGGAGCTGTTTTTT
TRBV30	few	.	TRBJ2-5	CASRQGSGGTQYF	TGTGCCTCCCGACAGGGTTCGGGGGGGACCCAGTACTTC
TRBV28	.	TRBD2	TRBJ2-5	CASSFGLAGTGETQYF	TGTGCCAGCAGTTTCGGACTAGCGGGAACGGGGGAGACCCAGTACTTC
TRBV7-8	few	TRBD1	TRBJ1-1	CASSLQGAVTEAFF	TGTGCCAGCAGCTTACAGGGGGCAGTCACTGAAGCTTTCTTT